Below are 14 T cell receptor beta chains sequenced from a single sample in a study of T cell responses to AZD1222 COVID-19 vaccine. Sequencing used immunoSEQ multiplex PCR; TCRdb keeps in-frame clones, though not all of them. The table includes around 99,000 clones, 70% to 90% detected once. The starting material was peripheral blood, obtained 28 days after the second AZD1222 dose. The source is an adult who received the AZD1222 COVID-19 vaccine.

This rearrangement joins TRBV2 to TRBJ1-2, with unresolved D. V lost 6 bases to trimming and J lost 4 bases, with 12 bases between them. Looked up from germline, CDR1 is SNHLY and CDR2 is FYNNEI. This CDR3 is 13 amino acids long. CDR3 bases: TGTGCCAGCAGCCTCGGGTTGGGCTATGGCTACACCTTC. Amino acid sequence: CASSLGLGYGYTF.

This CDR3 is CASSTLGSGGHLAQYF. The CDR3 DNA sequence: TGTGCCAGCAGCACCTTGGGTAGCGGGGGGCACCTGGCCCAGTACTTC. This chain joins TRBV7-2 and TRBJ2-5, with TRBD2 identical over 10 bases. Germline V gives CDR1 SGHTA, CDR2 FQGNSA. V lost 5 bases and J lost 9; bases outside the gene matches: 15. The CDR3 totals 16 residues.

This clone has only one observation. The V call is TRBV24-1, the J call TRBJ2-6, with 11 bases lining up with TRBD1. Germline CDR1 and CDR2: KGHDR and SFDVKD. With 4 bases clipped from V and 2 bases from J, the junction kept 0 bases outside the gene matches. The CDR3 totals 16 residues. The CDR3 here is CATSEGQGAGANVLTF. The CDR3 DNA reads TGTGCCACCAGTGAGGGACAGGGGGCTGGGGCCAACGTCCTGACTTTC.

The CDR3 loop reads CASSRSSYNEQFF. The CDR3 region has the DNA TGTGCCAGCAGCCGGTCCAGCTACAATGAGCAGTTCTTC. The chain couples TRBV5-6 to TRBJ2-1; unclear D gene. The V end was cut by 4 bases, the J end by 3 bases, with 8 bases between. In germline, CDR1 is SGHDT, CDR2 YYEEEE. This CDR3 comprises 13 residues.

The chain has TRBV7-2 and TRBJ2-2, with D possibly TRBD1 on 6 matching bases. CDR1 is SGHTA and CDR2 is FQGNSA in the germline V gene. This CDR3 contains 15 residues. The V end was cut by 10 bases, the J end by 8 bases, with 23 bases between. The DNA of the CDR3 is TGTGCCATTTTGCCCAGGGGTAGGGTCTTGGGGGAGCTGTTTTTT. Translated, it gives CAILPRGRVLGELFF.

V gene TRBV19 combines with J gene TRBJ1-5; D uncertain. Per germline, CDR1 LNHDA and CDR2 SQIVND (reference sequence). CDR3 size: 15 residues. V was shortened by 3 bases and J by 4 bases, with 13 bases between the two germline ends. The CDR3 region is CASSMAPSGNQPQHF. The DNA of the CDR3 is TGTGCCAGTAGTATGGCCCCATCGGGGAATCAGCCCCAGCATTTT.

CDR3 DNA sequence: TGTGCCAGCTCAACGAACGAGGAGGCAGGGAGTTATGGAGCTTTCTTT. Translation gives CASSTNEEAGSYGAFF. The chain employs TRBV18 and TRBJ1-1; TRBD1 might be the D (5 bases). V dropped 5 bases and J dropped 10 bases, with 26 bases sitting between them. The CDR3 covers 16 residues. Germline V gene lookup returns CDR1 KGHSH and CDR2 LQKENI.

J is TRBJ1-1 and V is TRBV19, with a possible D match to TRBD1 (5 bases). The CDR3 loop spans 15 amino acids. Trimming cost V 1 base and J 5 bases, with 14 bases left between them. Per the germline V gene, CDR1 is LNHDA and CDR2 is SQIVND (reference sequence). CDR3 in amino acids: CASSIGRSGGTEAFF. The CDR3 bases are TGTGCCAGTAGTATAGGTAGGTCCGGGGGGACTGAAGCTTTCTTT.

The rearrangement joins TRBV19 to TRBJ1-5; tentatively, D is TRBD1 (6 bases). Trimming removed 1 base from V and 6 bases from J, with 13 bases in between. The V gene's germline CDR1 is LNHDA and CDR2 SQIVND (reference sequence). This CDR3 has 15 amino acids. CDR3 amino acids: CASSIGGGLGQPQHF. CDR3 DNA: TGTGCCAGTAGTATAGGGGGGGGCTTGGGTCAGCCCCAGCATTTT.

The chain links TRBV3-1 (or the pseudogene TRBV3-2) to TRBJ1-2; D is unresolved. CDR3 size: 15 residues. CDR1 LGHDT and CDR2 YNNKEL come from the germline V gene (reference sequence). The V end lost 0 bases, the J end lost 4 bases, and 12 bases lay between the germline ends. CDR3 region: CASSQDLGIGYGYTF. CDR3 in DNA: TGTGCCAGCAGCCAAGATCTTGGGATAGGCTATGGCTACACCTTC.

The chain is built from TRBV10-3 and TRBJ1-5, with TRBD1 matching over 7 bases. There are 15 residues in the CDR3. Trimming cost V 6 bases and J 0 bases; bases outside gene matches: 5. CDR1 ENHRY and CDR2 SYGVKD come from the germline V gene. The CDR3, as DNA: TGTGCCATCAGGCCCGGGACAGATAGCAATCAGCCCCAGCATTTT. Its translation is CAIRPGTDSNQPQHF.

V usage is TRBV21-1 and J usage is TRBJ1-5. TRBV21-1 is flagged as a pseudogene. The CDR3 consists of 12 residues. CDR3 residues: CASIRGNQPQHF. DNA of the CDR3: TGTGCCAGCATACGGGGTAATCAGCCCCAGCATTTT.

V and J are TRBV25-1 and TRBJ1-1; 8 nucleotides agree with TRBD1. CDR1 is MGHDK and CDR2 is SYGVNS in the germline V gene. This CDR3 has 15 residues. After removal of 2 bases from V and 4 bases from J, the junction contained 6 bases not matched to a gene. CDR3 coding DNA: TGTGCCAGCAGTGAACGGCACACAGGGGGCACTGAAGCTTTCTTT. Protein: CASSERHTGGTEAFF. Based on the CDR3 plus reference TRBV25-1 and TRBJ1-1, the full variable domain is EADIYQTPRYLVIGTGKKITLECSQTMGHDKMYWYQQDPGMELHLIHYSYGVNSTEKGDLSSESTVSRIRTEHFPLTLESARPSHTSQYLCASSERHTGGTEAFFGQGTRLTVV.

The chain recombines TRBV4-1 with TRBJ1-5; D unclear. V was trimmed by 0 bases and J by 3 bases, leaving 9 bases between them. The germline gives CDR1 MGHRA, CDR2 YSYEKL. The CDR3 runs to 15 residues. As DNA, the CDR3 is TGCGCCAGCAGCCAAGAGGCAGATATCAATCAGCCCCAGCATTTT. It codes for CASSQEADINQPQHF.